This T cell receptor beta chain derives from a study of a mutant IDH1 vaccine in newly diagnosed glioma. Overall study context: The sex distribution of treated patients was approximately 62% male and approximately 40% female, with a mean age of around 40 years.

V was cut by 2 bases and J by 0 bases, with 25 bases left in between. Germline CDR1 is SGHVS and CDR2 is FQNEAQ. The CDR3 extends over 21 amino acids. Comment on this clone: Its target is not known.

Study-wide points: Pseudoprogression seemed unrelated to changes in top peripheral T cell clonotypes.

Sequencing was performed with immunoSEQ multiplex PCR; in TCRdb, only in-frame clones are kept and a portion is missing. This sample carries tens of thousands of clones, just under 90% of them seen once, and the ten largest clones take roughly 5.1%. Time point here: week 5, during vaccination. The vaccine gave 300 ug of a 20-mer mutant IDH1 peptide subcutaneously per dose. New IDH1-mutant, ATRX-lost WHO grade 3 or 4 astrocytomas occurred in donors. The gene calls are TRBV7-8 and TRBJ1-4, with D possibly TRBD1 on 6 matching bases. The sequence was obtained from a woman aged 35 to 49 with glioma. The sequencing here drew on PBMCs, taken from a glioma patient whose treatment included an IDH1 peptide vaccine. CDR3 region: CASSLLGLSGALMATNEKLFF. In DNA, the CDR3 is TGTGCCAGCAGCTTATTGGGCCTTTCAGGGGCACTTATGGCAACTAATGAAAAACTGTTTTTT.